Shown below are 27 T cell receptor beta chains from a single sample sequenced in a study of T cell responses to AZD1222 COVID-19 vaccine. Clones were read by immunoSEQ multiplex PCR, and TCRdb kept only the in-frame ones, dropping some. Among some 130,000 clones listed, about 91% were seen once. The specimen was peripheral blood, collected on day 0 of AZD1222 vaccination. The origin of the receptors is an adult in good health.

V gene TRBV5-1 combines with J gene TRBJ1-1, with unresolved D. V was shortened by 0 bases and J by 0 bases, with 9 bases between the two germline ends. Germline V gene lookup returns CDR1 SGHRS and CDR2 YFSETQ. This CDR3 comprises 15 residues. As DNA, the CDR3 is TGCGCCAGCAGCTTGGATGGGAAAATGAACACTGAAGCTTTCTTT. This gives the protein CASSLDGKMNTEAFF.

This clone was seen only a few times. J is TRBJ2-7 and V is TRBV19; D uncertain. Germline values: CDR1 LNHDA, CDR2 SQIVND (reference sequence). V lost 2 bases, J lost 5 bases, and 13 bases lay in between. The CDR3 has 14 residues. In DNA form, the CDR3 reads TGTGCCAGTAGTATAAAGTCCGCCCTAGACGAGCAGTACTTC. Amino acids: CASSIKSALDEQYF.

The genes are TRBV7-2 and TRBJ1-3, with D hard to call. Germline lookup yields CDR1 SGHTA and CDR2 FQGNSA. V lost 3 bases and J 4 bases, leaving 13 bases between the germline ends. The CDR3 totals 15 residues. The CDR3 spells CASSFRGDGGNTIYF. The CDR3 DNA is TGTGCCAGCAGCTTCCGGGGAGACGGAGGAAACACCATATATTTT.

The V and J genes are TRBV7-9 and TRBJ2-7; 10 positions match TRBD1. The V segment lost 3 bases and the J segment 4 bases; nucleotides outside the gene matches: 0. This CDR3 has 13 residues. CDR1 is SEHNR and CDR2 is FQNEAQ in the germline V gene (reference sequence). The CDR3 coding sequence is TGTGCCAGCAGCTTGGACAGGGGGTACGAGCAGTACTTC. Encoded protein: CASSLDRGYEQYF. The full variable domain, with the rest looked up from reference TRBV7-9 and TRBJ2-7, is DTGVSQNPRHKITKRGQNVTFRCDPISEHNRLYWYRQTLGQGPEFLTYFQNEAQLEKSRLLSDRFSAERPKGSFSTLEIQRTEQGDSAMYLCASSLDRGYEQYFGPGTRLTVT.

This clone was observed a single time. The V gene is TRBV3-1 (or the pseudogene TRBV3-2), the J gene TRBJ2-7, with D unclear. V lost 0 bases and J 2 bases, leaving 11 bases between the germline ends. The CDR3 loop spans 15 amino acids. Germline V gene sequence: CDR1 LGHDT, CDR2 YNNKEL (reference sequence). CDR3 sequence: CASSQDFSQAYEQYF. CDR3 coding DNA: TGTGCCAGCAGCCAAGATTTCAGTCAGGCCTACGAGCAGTACTTC.

The CDR3 sequence: CASSLYGAEQYF. The CDR3 coding sequence is TGCGCCAGCAGCTTATACGGAGCCGAGCAGTACTTC. The rearrangement uses TRBV5-1 and TRBJ2-7; D gene unclear. The length of the CDR3 is 12 residues. The germline V and J ends were trimmed by 2 bases and 6 bases, with 9 bases remaining between them. CDR1 and CDR2 from the germline V gene are SGHRS and YFSETQ.

The chain carries TRBV9 and TRBJ1-2; weak D call: TRBD1 (6 bases). The germline V gene has CDR1 SGDLS and CDR2 YYNGEE. The CDR3 has 14 amino acids. The V gene lost 3 bases and the J gene lost 4 bases, with 13 bases spanning the gap. This CDR3 is CASSGDRTPYGYTF. In nucleotides, the CDR3 is TGTGCCAGCAGCGGTGACAGGACCCCCTATGGCTACACCTTC. Combining the CDR3 with reference TRBV9 and TRBJ1-2 gives the whole variable domain DSGVTQTPKHLITATGQRVTLRCSPRSGDLSVYWYQQSLDQGLQFLIQYYNGEERAKGNILERFSAQQFPDLHSELNLSSLELGDSALYFCASSGDRTPYGYTFGSGTRLTVV.

The genes are TRBV15 and TRBJ2-7; 15 bases line up with TRBD2. Germline CDR1 reads LNHNV; CDR2 reads YYDKDF (reference sequence). The V segment lost 5 bases and the J segment 5 bases; nucleotides outside the gene matches: 7. The CDR3 spans 16 residues. CDR3: CATSAGLAGGFDEQYF. The CDR3 DNA reads as TGTGCCACCAGCGCAGGACTAGCGGGGGGGTTTGACGAGCAGTACTTC.

The chain is built from TRBV6-5 and TRBJ1-5; maybe TRBD1 (6 bases). The germline gives CDR1 MNHEY, CDR2 SVGAGI. V lost 6 bases, J lost 3 bases, and 15 bases lay in between. The CDR3 has 15 residues. This chain's CDR3 is CASSPRTANNQPQHF. The DNA for the CDR3 is TGTGCCAGCAGCCCGAGGACAGCTAACAATCAGCCCCAGCATTTT.

The chain couples TRBV12-3 or TRBV12-4 to TRBJ2-1; possibly TRBD2 for D (6 bases). This CDR3 region has 12 residues. V was pared by 3 bases and J by 8 bases, with 8 bases between. The CDR3 region has the DNA TGTGCCAGCAGTTTCGGGGGAGATGAGCAGTTCTTC. It is translated as CASSFGGDEQFF.

The chain is built from TRBV4-2 and TRBJ2-7; D gene unclear. CDR1 and CDR2 from the germline V gene are LGHNA and YNFKEQ. This CDR3 is 14 amino acids long. The ends were cut back, 0 bases at V and 0 bases at J, with 6 bases in the middle. The CDR3 DNA reads as TGTGCCAGCAGCCAAGACGGGTCCTCCTACGAGCAGTACTTC. Amino acid sequence: CASSQDGSSYEQYF.

This chain uses TRBV19 with TRBJ1-5, with D perhaps matching TRBD1 (5 bases). CDR3 size: 16 residues. Germline assignment: CDR1 LNHDA and CDR2 SQIVND (reference sequence). Trimming shortened V by 7 bases and J by 0 bases, and 16 bases separated the two germline ends. In nucleotides, the CDR3 is TGTGCCAGTACCATAGGGGACTATTATAGCAATCAGCCCCAGCATTTT. This sequence encodes CASTIGDYYSNQPQHF. The whole variable domain, remainder taken from reference TRBV19 and TRBJ1-5, is DGGITQSPKYLFRKEGQNVTLSCEQNLNHDAMYWYRQDPGQGLRLIYYSQIVNDFQKGDIAEGYSVSREKKESFPLTVTSAQKNPTAFYLCASTIGDYYSNQPQHFGDGTRLSIL.

The count of this clone is one. The genes are TRBV5-4 and TRBJ2-7; D unresolved. This CDR3 is built from 12 residues. The V end was cut by 3 bases, the J end by 6 bases, with 10 bases between. The germline V gene has CDR1 SGHNT and CDR2 YYREEE (reference sequence). In DNA, the CDR3 is TGTGCCAGCAGCTCCCCCGGTATCGAGCAGTACTTC. It is translated as CASSSPGIEQYF.

V and J are TRBV2 and TRBJ2-4; unclear D gene. V gave up 10 bases and J gave up 0 bases, with 10 bases separating them. CDR1 is SNHLY, CDR2 FYNNEI, per germline. The CDR3 loop spans 13 amino acids. The CDR3 DNA follows: TGTGCCACCCGAGCTCTAGCCAAAAACATTCAGTACTTC. Its translation: CATRALAKNIQYF.

The chain uses TRBV11-3 and TRBJ1-1; a weak D match, TRBD1 (5 bases). Trimming removed 5 bases at V and 0 bases at J, with 16 bases between. The CDR3 length is 16 residues. Germline CDR1 is SGHNT and CDR2 is YENEEA. The CDR3 sequence: CASSPRGTDMNTEAFF. The CDR3 DNA reads as TGTGCCAGCAGCCCCCGAGGGACGGATATGAACACTGAAGCTTTCTTT. Variable domain in full (rest from reference TRBV11-3 and TRBJ1-1): EAGVVQSPRYKIIEKKQPVAFWCNPISGHNTLYWYLQNLGQGPELLIRYENEEAVDDSQLPKDRFSAERLKGVDSTLKIQPAELGDSAVYLCASSPRGTDMNTEAFFGQGTRLTVV.

J is TRBJ2-1 and V is TRBV13, with TRBD1 matching over 9 bases. The trim removed 5 bases at V and 0 bases at J, leaving 2 bases unmatched. Germline V CDR1 and CDR2: PRHDT, FYEKMQ (reference sequence). The CDR3 loop spans 15 amino acids. CDR3 protein: CASSLGQGSYNEQFF. Here the CDR3 DNA reads TGTGCCAGCAGCCTGGGACAGGGCTCCTACAATGAGCAGTTCTTC.

The chain joins TRBV19 to TRBJ1-2; TRBD1 aligns across 7 bases. V was clipped by 4 bases and J by 3 bases; unmatched bases: 17. CDR3 size: 18 residues. Germline CDR1 is LNHDA and CDR2 is SQIVND (reference sequence). Here the CDR3 reads CASSTRDLARTGDYGYTF. In DNA, the CDR3 is TGTGCCAGTAGTACTAGAGATCTCGCCAGGACAGGTGACTATGGCTACACCTTC.

The chain carries TRBV18 and TRBJ2-7, with D possibly called TRBD1 or TRBD2 (6 bases each). Germline CDR1 reads KGHSH; CDR2 reads LQKENI. This CDR3 is 14 amino acids long. Trimming pared 1 base from V and 2 bases from J, leaving 9 bases between. CDR3 region: CASSPRGDTYEQYF. CDR3 bases: TGTGCCAGCTCACCACGGGGGGACACCTACGAGCAGTACTTC.

The chain is built from TRBV23-1 and TRBJ2-4, with a weak D call TRBD2 (5 bases). TRBV23-1 is sorted into the ORF group, with uncertain function. The length of the CDR3 is 15 residues. V lost 7 bases to trimming and J lost 3 bases, with 16 bases between them. Written as DNA, the CDR3 is TGCGCCAGCAATCAGGCAAGCGGTGGCAAAAACATTCAGTACTTC. Translating it yields CASNQASGGKNIQYF.

The genes are TRBV20-1 and TRBJ2-7, with unresolved D. The V end lost 3 bases, the J end lost 2 bases, and 11 bases lay between the germline ends. Germline CDR1 DFQATT, CDR2 SNEGSKA (reference sequence). CDR3 length equals 13 residues. This chain's CDR3 is CSASRRSTYEQYF. In DNA, the CDR3 is TGCAGTGCTAGTCGGCGAAGCACCTACGAGCAGTACTTC.

The chain carries TRBV14 and TRBJ2-7; weak D call: TRBD2 (6 bases). The CDR3 length is 16 residues. Trimming left V 1 base short and J 6 bases short, with 19 bases between. Germline V lookup: CDR1 SGHDN, CDR2 FVKESK. The CDR3 nucleotides read TGTGCCAGCAGCCAAGTAATCCCCATTACCGGGGGCGAGCAGTACTTC. Encoded protein: CASSQVIPITGGEQYF.

The chain uses TRBV7-3 and TRBJ2-1, with D possibly matching TRBD2 (6 bases). V lost 5 bases and J 7 bases, leaving 15 bases between the germline ends. This CDR3 region has 14 residues. Per germline, CDR1 SGHTA and CDR2 FQGTGA. The CDR3 bases are TGTGCCAGCAGCGCCACGGGAGTCAAGAATGAGCAGTTCTTC. Amino acids: CASSATGVKNEQFF.

This clone came up once. The rearrangement joins TRBV19 to TRBJ1-5; 7 nucleotides agree with TRBD1. Per germline, CDR1 LNHDA and CDR2 SQIVND (reference sequence). The CDR3 length is 17 residues. Trimming cost V 4 bases and J 3 bases; bases outside gene matches: 12. For the CDR3, the DNA is TGTGCCAGTAGTAAACCGACAGGGTGGGTAACCAATCAGCCCCAGCATTTT. Translating it yields CASSKPTGWVTNQPQHF.

The V gene is TRBV2, the J gene TRBJ2-1; tentatively, D is TRBD2 (5 bases). Trimming left V 4 bases short and J 2 bases short, with 9 bases between. This CDR3 has 14 residues. In germline, CDR1 is SNHLY, CDR2 FYNNEI. The CDR3 protein is CASSVEVPYNEQFF. The CDR3 DNA reads TGTGCCAGCAGTGTGGAGGTCCCCTACAATGAGCAGTTCTTC.

The rearrangement links TRBV27 to TRBJ1-1; D may be TRBD1 (6 bases). The CDR3 is made up of 11 amino acids. Trimming shortened V by 6 bases and J by 4 bases, and 6 bases separated the two germline ends. CDR1 is MNHEY and CDR2 is SMNVEV in the germline V gene (reference sequence). This chain's CDR3 is CASRQGTEAFF. The CDR3, as DNA: TGTGCCAGCAGACAGGGCACTGAAGCTTTCTTT.

This clone was observed once. The rearrangement links TRBV11-3 to TRBJ1-2; 9 bases align to TRBD1. V shed 5 bases and J 7 bases; nucleotides not matched to a gene: 8. CDR1 and CDR2 (germline): SGHNT, YENEEA. The CDR3 is made up of 14 amino acids. The CDR3 DNA is TGTGCCAGCAGCGCAACGGGACAGGGTTCTGGCTACACCTTC. It specifies CASSATGQGSGYTF.

J is TRBJ1-2 and V is TRBV7-9; 7 nucleotides agree with TRBD1. The CDR3 contains 12 residues. The junction had 6 bases not matched to a gene; V was cut back by 6 bases and J by 8 bases. Germline CDR1 is SEHNR and CDR2 is FQNEAQ (reference sequence). CDR3 nucleotides: TGTGCCAGCAGTCAAGGGGGCTGGGGCTACACCTTC. This sequence encodes CASSQGGWGYTF.